The clone carrying this TCR beta chain occurred many times. Its antigen is not identified. The sample is drawn from a study of shared clonotypes between healthy human individuals. On the study more broadly: The composition of the donors was a couple of women and a few men aged 18 to 49.

Per the germline V gene, CDR1 is MNHEY and CDR2 is SVGAGI. The CDR3 runs 16 residues. Trimming removed 0 bases at V and 5 bases at J, with 16 bases between. Ten immunoSEQ deep assay plates were used to sequence the DNA of unsorted PBMCs. Under the authors' procedure: In the immunoSEQ data, sequences were junction-only and lacked quality scores, so filtering differed. The method was immunoSEQ multiplex PCR; TCRdb's version includes in-frame clones alone and lacks a portion of them. The V and J calls and clone size are taken from that table; D and trimming were inferred from the DNA. The table shows about 490,000 clones, with 70% to 80% occurring only once. Overall study findings and caveats: It was only blood that was sampled, and tissue repertoires likely differ.

The sample taken for sequencing was PBMCs. This sequence joins TRBV6-5 and TRBJ1-1; D gene unclear. The source is a woman between 40 and 50 years old in good health. Some clones in this sample may be carry-over from other donors' samples. The CDR3 bases are TGTGCCAGCAGTTACTCGATTGGGGTAGCGGGGACTGAAGCTTTCTTT. Protein sequence: CASSYSIGVAGTEAFF.